This T cell receptor beta chain originates from a study of blood T cell repertoires in COVID-19. At the level of the study: Both acute and convalescent COVID-19 samples were obtained from the United States, Italy and Spain. Sample material is recorded as cDNA or gDNA derived from T cells, B-cell-depleted T cells, or PBMCs.

As handled by the study authors: Reference gene primer amplification gave nucleated cell count estimates. Method: immunoSEQ multiplex PCR; TCRdb's copy keeps in-frame clones and lacks some. For V, J and clone size, that table is used; D and trimming come from the DNA. The repertoire has around 60,000 clones, almost 90% of them found once; the top ten carry roughly an eighth. The junction had 7 bases not matched to a gene; V was cut back by 6 bases and J by 3 bases. This CDR3 contains 14 residues. Germline V CDR1 and CDR2: MGHDK, SYGVNS. Sequenced input: peripheral blood. The receptor's source is a man in his 60s with active COVID-19. V and J are TRBV25-1 and TRBJ1-1; 7 bases are a match to TRBD1. The CDR3 DNA sequence: TGTGCCAGCAGGGAGACAGGGCTGGACACTGAAGCTTTCTTT. Translating it yields CASRETGLDTEAFF.